These T cell receptor beta chains were read from a single sample in a study of blood T cell repertoires in COVID-19. Assay used: immunoSEQ multiplex PCR; TCRdb lists only in-frame clones, some missing. The repertoire consists of about 250,000 clones, with approximately 79% occurring once and the leading ten covering 4%. The specimen was peripheral blood. Receptor source: a woman in her forties with active or convalescent COVID-19. Each CDR3 is given with its conserved first and last residue. The order of the fields is clone size, V gene, J gene, D gene, CDR3 DNA, CDR3 protein. The D gene is left open where the match is weak. Rows give clone size only sometimes, using once, few, many, or a class for an expanded clone.

clone size: NA; V gene: TRBV4-1; J gene: TRBJ1-2; D gene: NA; CDR3 DNA: TGCGCCAGCAGCCAAGACGGGGGGGCAGACTATGGCTACACCTTC; CDR3 protein: CASSQDGGADYGYTF
clone size: NA; V gene: TRBV19; J gene: TRBJ2-3; D gene: NA; CDR3 DNA: TGTGCCAGTAGTACCCGACTAGGTCCAGATACGCAGTATTTT; CDR3 protein: CASSTRLGPDTQYF
clone size: NA; V gene: TRBV7-3; J gene: TRBJ1-1; D gene: NA; CDR3 DNA: TGTGCCAGCAGAAACAGTAACACTGAAGCTTTCTTT; CDR3 protein: CASRNSNTEAFF
clone size: NA; V gene: TRBV7-3; J gene: TRBJ1-4; D gene: TRBD1; CDR3 DNA: TGTGCCAGCAGCCAGACAGGGTCTAATGAAAAACTGTTTTTT; CDR3 protein: CASSQTGSNEKLFF
clone size: NA; V gene: TRBV28; J gene: TRBJ1-6; D gene: NA; CDR3 DNA: NA; CDR3 protein: CASSSSTSPLHF
clone size: NA; V gene: TRBV21-1; J gene: TRBJ2-7; D gene: NA; CDR3 DNA: TGTGCCAGCAGCAAAAGGGGACAGAACTACGAGCAGTACTTC; CDR3 protein: CASSKRGQNYEQYF
clone size: NA; V gene: TRBV2; J gene: TRBJ2-3; D gene: NA; CDR3 DNA: TGTGCCAGCAGTGAAGCGCGTACAGATACGCAGTATTTT; CDR3 protein: CASSEARTDTQYF
clone size: NA; V gene: TRBV6-5; J gene: TRBJ1-6; D gene: NA; CDR3 DNA: TGTGCCAGCAGTTACTCGACGGGAAGGGCCCTCCACTTT; CDR3 protein: CASSYSTGRALHF
clone size: NA; V gene: TRBV29-1; J gene: TRBJ2-1; D gene: TRBD1; CDR3 DNA: TGCAGCGTTGAAGGGGGGCACAGGGGCCCACTCAATGAGCAGTTCTTC; CDR3 protein: CSVEGGHRGPLNEQFF
clone size: few; V gene: TRBV5-6; J gene: TRBJ1-2; D gene: TRBD1; CDR3 DNA: TGTGCCAGCAGCCCCCAGGTCAGGGGGTATGGCTACACCTTC; CDR3 protein: CASSPQVRGYGYTF
clone size: once; V gene: TRBV9; J gene: TRBJ1-5; D gene: NA; CDR3 DNA: TGTGCCAGCAGCCCTTTTCAGGGCAATCAGCCCCAGCATTTT; CDR3 protein: CASSPFQGNQPQHF
clone size: NA; V gene: TRBV19; J gene: TRBJ2-7; D gene: TRBD2; CDR3 DNA: TGTGCCAGTAAGAGCGGGGGGACCTCCTACGAGCAGTACTTC; CDR3 protein: CASKSGGTSYEQYF
clone size: NA; V gene: TRBV7-9; J gene: TRBJ1-3; D gene: NA; CDR3 DNA: TGTGCCAGCAGCCCTTCCCTTGGGGCCTCTGGAAACACCATATATTTT; CDR3 protein: CASSPSLGASGNTIYF
clone size: once; V gene: TRBV9; J gene: TRBJ1-5; D gene: TRBD1; CDR3 DNA: TGTGCCAGCAGCGTCCTGCCGGGGGGACAGGAACATTTT; CDR3 protein: CASSVLPGGQEHF
clone size: NA; V gene: TRBV11-2; J gene: TRBJ2-3; D gene: NA; CDR3 DNA: TGTGCCAGCAGCTTAGTAGGCAGAGGGATCACAGATACGCAGTATTTT; CDR3 protein: CASSLVGRGITDTQYF
clone size: NA; V gene: TRBV28; J gene: TRBJ1-5; D gene: TRBD1; CDR3 DNA: TGTGCCAGCAGCACCGGACAGGGTGGGAATCAGCCCCAGCATTTT; CDR3 protein: CASSTGQGGNQPQHF
clone size: NA; V gene: TRBV5-1; J gene: TRBJ1-1; D gene: NA; CDR3 DNA: TGCGCCAGCAGCTTACAGGGAGAACACACTGAAGCTTTCTTT; CDR3 protein: CASSLQGEHTEAFF
clone size: NA; V gene: TRBV5-1; J gene: TRBJ1-4; D gene: NA; CDR3 DNA: TGCGCCAGCAGCCCGCAGGCAACTAATGAAAAACTGTTTTTT; CDR3 protein: CASSPQATNEKLFF
clone size: NA; V gene: TRBV12-3/TRBV12-4; J gene: TRBJ1-1; D gene: NA; CDR3 DNA: TGTGCCAGCCGAAGACAGAACACTGAAGCTTTCTTT; CDR3 protein: CASRRQNTEAFF
clone size: NA; V gene: TRBV19; J gene: TRBJ1-5; D gene: NA; CDR3 DNA: TGTGCCAGTGGAGGGGTTCGCTTCCATCAGCCCCAGCATTTT; CDR3 protein: CASGGVRFHQPQHF
clone size: once; V gene: TRBV12-3/TRBV12-4; J gene: TRBJ1-4; D gene: NA; CDR3 DNA: TGTGCCAGCAGCGGGGGACCTAATGAAAAACTGTTTTTT; CDR3 protein: CASSGGPNEKLFF
clone size: NA; V gene: TRBV7-2; J gene: TRBJ2-3; D gene: TRBD2; CDR3 DNA: TGTGCCAGCAGCTTAGAGGTAGCGGGGGGAGTGAATACGCAGTATTTT; CDR3 protein: CASSLEVAGGVNTQYF
clone size: NA; V gene: TRBV12-3/TRBV12-4; J gene: TRBJ1-2; D gene: NA; CDR3 DNA: TGTGCCAGCAGTGTCTCAGGGATGGGCTACACCTTC; CDR3 protein: CASSVSGMGYTF
clone size: NA; V gene: TRBV7-9; J gene: TRBJ1-2; D gene: NA; CDR3 DNA: TGTGCCAGCAGCTCAGATGACAGGAACTATGGCTACACCTTC; CDR3 protein: CASSSDDRNYGYTF
clone size: NA; V gene: TRBV12-3/TRBV12-4; J gene: TRBJ1-5; D gene: NA; CDR3 DNA: TGTGCCAGCAGACGCGGGTACAATCAGCCCCAGCATTTT; CDR3 protein: CASRRGYNQPQHF
clone size: NA; V gene: TRBV24-1; J gene: TRBJ1-1; D gene: TRBD1; CDR3 DNA: TGTGCCACCAGTGACACGAAGACAGGGTCGGGTGAAGCTTTCTTT; CDR3 protein: CATSDTKTGSGEAFF
clone size: NA; V gene: TRBV28; J gene: TRBJ1-1; D gene: TRBD1; CDR3 DNA: TGTGCCAGCAGTTTGGGGACAGGGGCCCGCCGGGGGGCTTTCTTT; CDR3 protein: CASSLGTGARRGAFF
clone size: once; V gene: TRBV2; J gene: TRBJ1-4; D gene: NA; CDR3 DNA: TGTGCCAGCACCTCACAGGGTCTGGGTGAAAAACTGTTTTTT; CDR3 protein: CASTSQGLGEKLFF
clone size: few; V gene: TRBV14; J gene: TRBJ1-2; D gene: NA; CDR3 DNA: TGTGCCAGCAGCCAAGATATAATAGGACAGTCATTCTATGGCTACACCTTC; CDR3 protein: CASSQDIIGQSFYGYTF
clone size: NA; V gene: TRBV24-1; J gene: TRBJ1-1; D gene: TRBD1; CDR3 DNA: TGTGCCACCAGGGGGACAGGGAACACTGAAGCTTTCTTT; CDR3 protein: CATRGTGNTEAFF
clone size: NA; V gene: TRBV29-1; J gene: TRBJ1-2; D gene: NA; CDR3 DNA: TGCAGCGTTGAACCCGCCTCAGGGCTCCACTATGGCTACACCTTC; CDR3 protein: CSVEPASGLHYGYTF
clone size: NA; V gene: TRBV2; J gene: TRBJ1-1; D gene: NA; CDR3 DNA: TGTGCCAGCAGTGAAAACCCACTACTCACTGAAGCTTTCTTT; CDR3 protein: CASSENPLLTEAFF
clone size: NA; V gene: TRBV18; J gene: TRBJ2-7; D gene: TRBD1; CDR3 DNA: TGTGCCAGCTCACAGGGGACAGACTACGAGCAGTACTTC; CDR3 protein: CASSQGTDYEQYF
clone size: NA; V gene: TRBV30; J gene: TRBJ1-1; D gene: NA; CDR3 DNA: TGTGCCTGGAGTCACGGGGGCACTGAAGCTTTCTTT; CDR3 protein: CAWSHGGTEAFF
clone size: NA; V gene: TRBV15; J gene: TRBJ1-3; D gene: NA; CDR3 DNA: TGTGCCACCAGCCGACTGGCTGACTCTGGAAACACCATATATTTT; CDR3 protein: CATSRLADSGNTIYF
clone size: NA; V gene: TRBV5-5; J gene: TRBJ1-2; D gene: NA; CDR3 DNA: TGTGCCAGCAGCTTTGGGACTTATGGCTACACCTTC; CDR3 protein: CASSFGTYGYTF
clone size: NA; V gene: TRBV19; J gene: TRBJ1-5; D gene: NA; CDR3 DNA: TGTGCCAGTAGAACTGACACTAGCAATCAGCCCCAGCATTTT; CDR3 protein: CASRTDTSNQPQHF
clone size: NA; V gene: TRBV6-5; J gene: TRBJ1-4; D gene: NA; CDR3 DNA: TGTGCCAGCAAGCGGACAGAGCATGAAAAACTGTTTTTT; CDR3 protein: CASKRTEHEKLFF
clone size: NA; V gene: TRBV18; J gene: TRBJ1-1; D gene: NA; CDR3 DNA: TGTGCCAGCTCACCGTTTCTGGGAAGCGGCACTGAAGCTTTCTTT; CDR3 protein: CASSPFLGSGTEAFF
clone size: NA; V gene: TRBV6-6; J gene: TRBJ1-5; D gene: NA; CDR3 DNA: TGTGCCAGCAGTCGTGGACTGAGTAATAGCAATCAGCCCCAGCATTTT; CDR3 protein: CASSRGLSNSNQPQHF
clone size: NA; V gene: TRBV12-3/TRBV12-4; J gene: TRBJ2-5; D gene: NA; CDR3 DNA: TGTGCCAGCAGTTTATTGAGAGAGACCCAGTACTTC; CDR3 protein: CASSLLRETQYF
clone size: NA; V gene: TRBV11-2; J gene: TRBJ2-7; D gene: NA; CDR3 DNA: TGTGCCAGCAGCTTAGACAGGGACTACGAGCAGTACTTC; CDR3 protein: CASSLDRDYEQYF
clone size: many; V gene: TRBV5-4; J gene: TRBJ2-7; D gene: NA; CDR3 DNA: TGTGCCAGCAGCCGGGTTAGCTCCTACGAGCAGTACTTC; CDR3 protein: CASSRVSSYEQYF
clone size: many; V gene: TRBV5-1; J gene: TRBJ1-2; D gene: NA; CDR3 DNA: TGCGCCAGCAGCAAAGGACAGAACTTCAACTATGGCTACACCTTC; CDR3 protein: CASSKGQNFNYGYTF
clone size: NA; V gene: TRBV15; J gene: TRBJ2-4; D gene: TRBD1; CDR3 DNA: TGTGCCACCAGCAGGGTGGGACAGGTCGGGTTACTAGCCAAAAACATTCAGTACTTC; CDR3 protein: CATSRVGQVGLLAKNIQYF
clone size: NA; V gene: TRBV9; J gene: TRBJ1-5; D gene: NA; CDR3 DNA: TGTGCCAGCAGCCCCCGGGAGGAGGGGCCCCAGCATTTT; CDR3 protein: CASSPREEGPQHF
clone size: NA; V gene: TRBV6-5; J gene: TRBJ2-2; D gene: NA; CDR3 DNA: TGTGCCAGCACCCATTTAGCGAACACCGGGGAGCTGTTTTTT; CDR3 protein: CASTHLANTGELFF
clone size: NA; V gene: TRBV6-1; J gene: TRBJ1-4; D gene: TRBD1; CDR3 DNA: TGTGCCAGCAGTGACACAGGGGGCAGGGAAAAACTGTTTTTT; CDR3 protein: CASSDTGGREKLFF
clone size: NA; V gene: TRBV19; J gene: TRBJ2-1; D gene: NA; CDR3 DNA: TGTGCCAGTAGTTCCCGATTGAGCTCCTACAATGAGCAGTTCTTC; CDR3 protein: CASSSRLSSYNEQFF
clone size: NA; V gene: TRBV4-2; J gene: TRBJ1-2; D gene: NA; CDR3 DNA: TGTGCCAGCAGCCAAGAACAGATCTATGGCTACACCTTC; CDR3 protein: CASSQEQIYGYTF
clone size: NA; V gene: TRBV4-1; J gene: TRBJ1-6; D gene: TRBD1; CDR3 DNA: TGCGCCAACGGAGAGGGGGCGAAGTCGGATAATTCACCCCTCCACTTT; CDR3 protein: CANGEGAKSDNSPLHF
clone size: once; V gene: TRBV6-5; J gene: TRBJ2-3; D gene: TRBD2; CDR3 DNA: TGTGCCAGCAGCCAACCGTATAGCGGGGGATCGCAGTATTTT; CDR3 protein: CASSQPYSGGSQYF
clone size: NA; V gene: TRBV27; J gene: TRBJ1-4; D gene: NA; CDR3 DNA: TGTGCCAGCAGTTCGGAGTTTAATGAAAAACTGTTTTTT; CDR3 protein: CASSSEFNEKLFF
clone size: NA; V gene: TRBV25-1; J gene: TRBJ2-3; D gene: TRBD2; CDR3 DNA: TGTGCCAGCTCAAACCCTAGCGGGGGATCAGATACGCAGTATTTT; CDR3 protein: CASSNPSGGSDTQYF
clone size: NA; V gene: TRBV25-1; J gene: TRBJ1-1; D gene: NA; CDR3 DNA: TGTGCCAGCACCCAGGGTGGTACTGAAGCTTTCTTT; CDR3 protein: CASTQGGTEAFF
clone size: NA; V gene: TRBV5-1; J gene: TRBJ1-2; D gene: TRBD1; CDR3 DNA: TGCGCCAGCAGCTTCTTGGGGGACAGGGCTGACTATGGCTACACCTTC; CDR3 protein: CASSFLGDRADYGYTF
clone size: NA; V gene: TRBV5-4; J gene: TRBJ1-2; D gene: TRBD1; CDR3 DNA: TGTGCCAGCAGCCCAGGGACAGGGGAATTTTCTAACTATGGCTACACCTTC; CDR3 protein: CASSPGTGEFSNYGYTF
clone size: once; V gene: TRBV28; J gene: TRBJ1-2; D gene: NA; CDR3 DNA: TGTGCCAGCAGTTTATTCGGTGCGGCAGAGGATTATGGCTACACCTTC; CDR3 protein: CASSLFGAAEDYGYTF